The entry that follows covers one TCR beta chain sequence. These data are taken from a study of shared clonotypes between healthy human individuals. This CDR3 has 14 residues. V was trimmed by 5 bases and J by 13 bases, leaving 21 bases between them. Germline V lookup: CDR1 SEHNR, CDR2 FQNEAQ (reference sequence). Assay used: immunoSEQ multiplex PCR; TCRdb lists only in-frame clones, some missing. The table records around 2.5 million clones, 80% to 95% of them present only once. The sample comprised naive CD4+ T cells from PBMCs. Subset in this sample: CD45RA+ positively selected. The clonotype originates from a man younger than 35 in good health. Some clones in this sample may be carry-over from other donors' samples. This chain links TRBV7-9 with TRBJ2-1, with unresolved D. The CDR3 loop is CASSTSKLGPIQFF. The DNA of the CDR3 is TGTGCCAGCAGCACGTCTAAGCTAGGGCCCATCCAGTTCTTC.